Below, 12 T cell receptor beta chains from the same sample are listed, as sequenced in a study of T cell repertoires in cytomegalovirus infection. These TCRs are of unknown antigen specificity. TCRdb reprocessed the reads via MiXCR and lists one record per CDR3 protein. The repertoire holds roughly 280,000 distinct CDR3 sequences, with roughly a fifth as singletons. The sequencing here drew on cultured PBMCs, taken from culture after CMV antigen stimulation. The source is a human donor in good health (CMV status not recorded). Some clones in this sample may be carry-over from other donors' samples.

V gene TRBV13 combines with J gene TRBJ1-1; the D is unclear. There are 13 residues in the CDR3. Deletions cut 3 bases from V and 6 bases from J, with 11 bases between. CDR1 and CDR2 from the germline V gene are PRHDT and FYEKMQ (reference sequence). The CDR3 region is CASSLTGGSEAFF. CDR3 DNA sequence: TGTGCCAGCAGCTTGACGGGCGGATCTGAAGCTTTCTTT.

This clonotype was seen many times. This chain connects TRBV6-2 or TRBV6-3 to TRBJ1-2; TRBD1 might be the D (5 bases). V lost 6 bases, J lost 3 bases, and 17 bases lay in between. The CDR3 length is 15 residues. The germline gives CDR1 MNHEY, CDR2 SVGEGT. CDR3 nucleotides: TGTGCCAGCAGCCCCCACCCAGGGAAGGACTATGGCTACACCTTC. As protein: CASSPHPGKDYGYTF.

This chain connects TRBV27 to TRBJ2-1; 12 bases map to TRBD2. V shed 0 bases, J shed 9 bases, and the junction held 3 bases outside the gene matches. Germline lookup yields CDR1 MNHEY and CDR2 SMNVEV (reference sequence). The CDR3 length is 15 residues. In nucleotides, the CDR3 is TGTGCCAGCAGTTTATCGGGGACTAGCGGGCGTGAGCAGTTCTTC. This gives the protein CASSLSGTSGREQFF.

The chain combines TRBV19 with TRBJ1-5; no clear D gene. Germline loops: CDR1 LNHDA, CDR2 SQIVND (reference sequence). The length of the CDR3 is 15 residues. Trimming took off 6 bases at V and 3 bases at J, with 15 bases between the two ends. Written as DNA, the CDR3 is TGTGCCAGTAGCGACCCCCTCCAGGTCAATCAGCCCCAGCATTTT. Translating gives CASSDPLQVNQPQHF. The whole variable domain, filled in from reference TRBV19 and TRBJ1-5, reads DGGITQSPKYLFRKEGQNVTLSCEQNLNHDAMYWYRQDPGQGLRLIYYSQIVNDFQKGDIAEGYSVSREKKESFPLTVTSAQKNPTAFYLCASSDPLQVNQPQHFGDGTRLSIL.

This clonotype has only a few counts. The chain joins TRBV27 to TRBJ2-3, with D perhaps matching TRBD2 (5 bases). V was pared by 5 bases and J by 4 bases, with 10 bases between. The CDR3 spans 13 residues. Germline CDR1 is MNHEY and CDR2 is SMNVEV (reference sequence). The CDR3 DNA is TGTGCCAGCAGTGGCGGGTGGGCAGATACGCAGTATTTT. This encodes CASSGGWADTQYF.

The CDR3 reads CASSQASTLYNYGYTF. The CDR3 nucleotides are TGCGCCAGCAGCCAAGCTAGCACACTTTATAACTATGGCTACACCTTC. This sequence joins TRBV4-3 and TRBJ1-2; D is undetermined. The CDR3 extends over 16 amino acids. Looked up from germline, CDR1 is LGHNA and CDR2 is YSLEER. V was trimmed by 1 base and J by 1 base, leaving 13 bases between them.

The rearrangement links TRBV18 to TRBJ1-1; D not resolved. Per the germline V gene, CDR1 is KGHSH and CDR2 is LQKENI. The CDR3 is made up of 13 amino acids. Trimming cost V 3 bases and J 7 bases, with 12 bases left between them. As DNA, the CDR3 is TGTGCCAGCTCACCGTACCAGGAAAATGAAGCTTTCTTT. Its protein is CASSPYQENEAFF.

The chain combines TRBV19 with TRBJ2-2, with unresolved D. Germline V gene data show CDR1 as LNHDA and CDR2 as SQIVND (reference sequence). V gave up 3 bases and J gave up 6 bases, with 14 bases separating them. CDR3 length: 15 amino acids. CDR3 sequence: CASSIGELAPGELFF. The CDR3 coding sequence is TGTGCCAGTAGTATTGGGGAATTGGCTCCCGGGGAGCTGTTTTTT. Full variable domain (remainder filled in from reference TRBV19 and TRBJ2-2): DGGITQSPKYLFRKEGQNVTLSCEQNLNHDAMYWYRQDPGQGLRLIYYSQIVNDFQKGDIAEGYSVSREKKESFPLTVTSAQKNPTAFYLCASSIGELAPGELFFGEGSRLTVL.

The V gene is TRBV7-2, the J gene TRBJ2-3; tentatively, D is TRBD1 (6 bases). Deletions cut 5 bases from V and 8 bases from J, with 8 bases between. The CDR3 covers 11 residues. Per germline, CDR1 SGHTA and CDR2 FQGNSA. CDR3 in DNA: TGTGCCAGCAGCCCAGGGGTTACGCAGTATTTT. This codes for CASSPGVTQYF.

The CDR3 coding sequence is TGTGCCAGCAGTAACGGACAGCTAAGGGAGCAGCCCCAGCATTTT. It yields the protein CASSNGQLREQPQHF. The chain uses TRBV28 and TRBJ1-5; D possibly corresponds to TRBD1 (6 bases). V gave up 5 bases and J gave up 7 bases, with 18 bases separating them. This CDR3 has 15 residues. Per the germline V gene, CDR1 is MDHEN and CDR2 is SYDVKM.

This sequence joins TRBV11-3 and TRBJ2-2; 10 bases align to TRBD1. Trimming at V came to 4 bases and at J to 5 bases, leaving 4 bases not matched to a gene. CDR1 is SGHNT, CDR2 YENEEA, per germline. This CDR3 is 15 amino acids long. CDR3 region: CASSSRTGGTGELFF. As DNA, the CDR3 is TGTGCCAGCAGCTCCCGGACAGGGGGGACCGGGGAGCTGTTTTTT.

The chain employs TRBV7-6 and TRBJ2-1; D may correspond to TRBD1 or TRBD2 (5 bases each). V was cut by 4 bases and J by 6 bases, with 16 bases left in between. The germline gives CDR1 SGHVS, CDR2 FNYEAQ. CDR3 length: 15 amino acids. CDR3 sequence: CASSSGTLGRNEQFF. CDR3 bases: TGTGCCAGCAGCTCCGGGACCCTGGGCCGCAATGAGCAGTTCTTC. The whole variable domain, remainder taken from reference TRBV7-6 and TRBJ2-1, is GAGVSQSPRYKVTKRGQDVALRCDPISGHVSLYWYRQALGQGPEFLTYFNYEAQQDKSGLPNDRFSAERPEGSISTLTIQRTEQRDSAMYRCASSSGTLGRNEQFFGPGTRLTVL.